Listed below are T cell receptor beta chains from one sample, sequenced in a study of blood T cell repertoires in COVID-19. Data came from immunoSEQ multiplex PCR; TCRdb stores just in-frame clones and leaves some out. The sample carries about 270,000 clones, approximately 86% recorded once. The material sequenced was PBMCs or T cells enriched from blood (not recorded which). The receptors originated from a young woman who had recovered from COVID-19. The CDR3 runs from the conserved cysteine through the conserved F or W. The D gene is left open where the match is weak. The size field is filled for only some rows; it gives once, few, many or a size class.

TRBD1,TRBJ2-1,NA,17,TRBV7-9,TGTGCCAGCAGCCACGGCGACAGGGGGCGGAACTACAATGAGCAGTTCTTC,CASSHGDRGRNYNEQFF
NA,TRBJ2-5,NA,15,TRBV18,TGTGCCAGCTCACCAGATGCGACAGGTCAAGAGACCCAGTACTTC,CASSPDATGQETQYF
TRBD1,TRBJ2-5,NA,16,TRBV28,TGTGCCAGCAGTACCTCTACAGGGGACGCCACAGAGACCCAGTACTTC,CASSTSTGDATETQYF
TRBD1,TRBJ1-2,NA,14,TRBV6-5,TGTGCCAGCAGTTACTCGACAGGGTGGTATGGCTACACCTTC,CASSYSTGWYGYTF
NA,TRBJ1-2,NA,17,TRBV7-2,TGTGCCAGCAGCTTGAGCCTAACGGACAGTTCTAACTATGGCTACACCTTC,CASSLSLTDSSNYGYTF
NA,TRBJ1-5,NA,18,TRBV5-4,TGTGCCAGCAGCTATTGCACAGGGATAGTTTGTAGCAATCAGCCCCAGCATTTT,CASSYCTGIVCSNQPQHF
NA,TRBJ2-1,NA,15,TRBV27,TGTGCCAGCACCGCCGACAGTCCTGGTCGCAATGAGCAGTTCTTC,CASTADSPGRNEQFF
NA,TRBJ1-4,NA,14,TRBV5-1,TGCGCCAGCAGCTTGACAGGGTCTAATGAAAAACTGTTTTTT,CASSLTGSNEKLFF
NA,TRBJ2-1,NA,16,TRBV19,TGTGCCAGTAGTATGGCGTCCGGGAGTTTTTACAATGAGCAGTTCTTC,CASSMASGSFYNEQFF
TRBD1,TRBJ1-1,NA,14,TRBV5-1,TGCGCCAGCAGCGCCTACAGGGGTGACACTGAAGCTTTCTTT,CASSAYRGDTEAFF
TRBD1,TRBJ2-7,once,15,TRBV5-1,TGCGCCAGCAGCTTGCTAGGACAGGGGTCCCACGAGCAGTACTTC,CASSLLGQGSHEQYF
NA,TRBJ1-6,NA,12,TRBV6-2/TRBV6-3,TGTGCCAGCAGTTCCCCCTCGGGACCCCTCCACTTT,CASSSPSGPLHF
TRBD1,TRBJ1-4,NA,13,TRBV19,TGTGCCAGTAGCCCGGACAGGGAGGAAAAACTGTTTTTT,CASSPDREEKLFF
NA,TRBJ2-5,NA,14,TRBV7-9,TGTGCCAGCAGCTTAGAGTCAGGGTTTGAGACCCAGTACTTC,CASSLESGFETQYF
TRBD2,TRBJ2-1,NA,15,TRBV4-3,TGCGCCAGCAGCCGCGGGACTAGCGGTTACAATGAGCAGTTCTTC,CASSRGTSGYNEQFF
TRBD2,TRBJ2-2,NA,13,TRBV19,TGTGCCAGTTCATCACTAGCGCCCGGGGAGCTGTTTTTT,CASSSLAPGELFF
NA,TRBJ1-1,NA,13,TRBV19,TGTGCCACCATGGGACATCTAAACACTGAAGCTTTCTTT,CATMGHLNTEAFF
NA,TRBJ2-1,NA,16,TRBV4-1,TGCGCCAGCAGCCAAGCAGGGATAAAGACCTACAATGAGCAGTTCTTC,CASSQAGIKTYNEQFF
NA,TRBJ1-1,NA,14,TRBV10-1,TGCGCCAGCAGTGAGTCGCCGGGGGGAACGGAAGCTTTCTTT,CASSESPGGTEAFF
NA,TRBJ2-5,NA,15,TRBV30,TGTGCCTGGAGTCAATGGGGGGAAGTCCAAGAGACCCAGTACTTC,CAWSQWGEVQETQYF
NA,TRBJ2-7,NA,12,TRBV10-2,TGCGCCACCGGGATCAGCTCCTACGAGCAGTACTTC,CATGISSYEQYF
TRBD1,TRBJ2-2,NA,19,TRBV19,TGTGCCAGTAGACGCCGAACAGGGGACCCCAATACATGGACCGGGGAGCTGTTTTTT,CASRRRTGDPNTWTGELFF
TRBD2,TRBJ2-3,NA,15,TRBV7-9,TGTGCCAGCAGCCCGACTAGCGGAAACACAGATACGCAGTATTTT,CASSPTSGNTDTQYF
NA,TRBJ2-7,NA,14,TRBV7-9,TGTGCCAGCAGCCGAGGACAGATCGCCCACGAGCAGTACTTC,CASSRGQIAHEQYF
TRBD1,TRBJ2-5,NA,15,TRBV11-2,TGTGCCAGCAGCCGGCCCACAGGGGTCCACGAGACCCAGTACTTC,CASSRPTGVHETQYF
NA,TRBJ2-7,once,15,TRBV7-9,TGTGCCAGCAGCTTCTTATCGGGCCAGGGTGGCGAGCAGTACTTC,CASSFLSGQGGEQYF
NA,TRBJ1-5,NA,13,TRBV29-1,TGCAGCGGAATAGGCGGAATCGGGCAGCCCCAGCATTTT,CSGIGGIGQPQHF
NA,TRBJ1-5,few,12,TRBV12-3/TRBV12-4,TGTGCGGCTCCCGCCGCGGGTGGGCCCCAGCATTTT,CAAPAAGGPQHF
TRBD2,TRBJ2-7,few,14,TRBV19,TGTGCCAGTAGACGGGCGGGAGTGTCCTACGAGCAGTACTTC,CASRRAGVSYEQYF
NA,TRBJ1-6,NA,18,TRBV27,TGTGCCAGCAGTTCACTATCGGTTCCCTCCTCCAACAATTCACCCCTCCACTTT,CASSSLSVPSSNNSPLHF
NA,TRBJ1-4,NA,15,TRBV5-1,TGCGCCAGCAGCTTGGAAGGGGCAACTAATGAAAAACTGTTTTTT,CASSLEGATNEKLFF
NA,TRBJ1-6,NA,15,TRBV6-4,TGTGCCAGCAGTGATATGCAGGGATACGGATCACCCCTCCACTTT,CASSDMQGYGSPLHF
NA,TRBJ2-7,once,13,TRBV12-3/TRBV12-4,TGTGCCAGCAGGCGGGACAGCGACTACGAGCAGTACTTC,CASRRDSDYEQYF
TRBD2,TRBJ2-7,NA,12,TRBV28,TGTGCCAGCAGTTCGGGGGGCTACGAGCAGTACTTC,CASSSGGYEQYF
NA,TRBJ1-1,NA,13,TRBV11-2,TGTGCCAGCAGCGGTTGGACAGAAAGTAAAGCTTTCTTT,CASSGWTESKAFF
TRBD2,TRBJ2-7,NA,13,TRBV6-4,TGTGCCAGCAGTGAGGTAGCGGGGTACGAGCAGTACTTC,CASSEVAGYEQYF
NA,TRBJ1-5,NA,15,TRBV27,TGTGCCAGCAGTTTCTTGGGGGGGGGCAATCAGCCCCAGCATTTT,CASSFLGGGNQPQHF
NA,TRBJ1-5,NA,14,TRBV3-1/TRBV3-2,TGTGCCAGCAGCCTAGGGGCCGGCGGTCAGCCCCAGCATTTT,CASSLGAGGQPQHF
TRBD2,TRBJ2-3,once,16,TRBV9,TGTGCCAGCAGCCCTCTGACTAGCGGGGGCCCAAGGACGCAGTATTTT,CASSPLTSGGPRTQYF
TRBD1,TRBJ2-5,NA,13,TRBV30,TGTGCCTGGACCGGACAGGGGGAAGAGACCCAGTACTTC,CAWTGQGEETQYF
NA,TRBJ2-3,NA,14,TRBV28,TGTGCCGGCGGAACGGGACTTCTGGCAGATACGCAGTATTTT,CAGGTGLLADTQYF
NA,TRBJ2-5,NA,14,TRBV30,TGTGCCTGGAGGGAGATAGCGCAACAAGAGACCCAGTACTTC,CAWREIAQQETQYF
NA,TRBJ2-7,once,13,TRBV19,TGTGCCAGTAGTATGACAGCCGATTACGAGCAGTACTTC,CASSMTADYEQYF
TRBD1,TRBJ2-7,NA,14,TRBV10-2,TGCGCCAGCAGGTCCGGGACAGGGGGCGGCGAGCAGTACTTC,CASRSGTGGGEQYF
TRBD1,TRBJ1-2,NA,13,TRBV12-3/TRBV12-4,TGTGCCAGCAGTAGGGACAGAGGAGAAGGCTACACCTTC,CASSRDRGEGYTF
NA,TRBJ2-7,once,13,TRBV6-1,TGTGCCAGCCGTCCGGGGGTACGGTACGAGCAGTACTTC,CASRPGVRYEQYF
TRBD1,TRBJ2-2,NA,16,TRBV29-1,TGCAGCGTTCGGGGACAGGGTTTTACGGACACCGGGGAGCTGTTTTTT,CSVRGQGFTDTGELFF
TRBD2,TRBJ2-5,NA,15,TRBV4-3,TGCGCCAGCAGCCAAGTCAGCGGGGCCCAAGAGACCCAGTACTTC,CASSQVSGAQETQYF
NA,TRBJ2-7,NA,15,TRBV11-2,TGTGCCAGCAGCTCCCCCCGGGGTACAGCCTACGAGCAGTACTTC,CASSSPRGTAYEQYF
NA,TRBJ2-3,NA,15,TRBV5-1,TGCGCCAGCACTTCTCAGGGGGGAACCACAGATACGCAGTATTTT,CASTSQGGTTDTQYF
TRBD1,TRBJ1-3,NA,17,TRBV28,TGTGCCACCTTAAGGGATCGGGACAGGGGCTCTGGAAACACCATATATTTT,CATLRDRDRGSGNTIYF
TRBD1,TRBJ2-2,NA,16,TRBV18,TGTGCCAGCTCACCAGGACAGGCGCCGATCACCGGGGAGCTGTTTTTT,CASSPGQAPITGELFF
TRBD2,TRBJ2-1,NA,17,TRBV3-1/TRBV3-2,TGTGCCAGCAGCCAAGGGTATAGCGGGGGGCTATACAATGAGCAGTTCTTC,CASSQGYSGGLYNEQFF
NA,TRBJ2-7,once,15,TRBV7-3,TGTGCCAGCAGCTTAGGGGCCCAGGATACCTACGAGCAGTACTTC,CASSLGAQDTYEQYF